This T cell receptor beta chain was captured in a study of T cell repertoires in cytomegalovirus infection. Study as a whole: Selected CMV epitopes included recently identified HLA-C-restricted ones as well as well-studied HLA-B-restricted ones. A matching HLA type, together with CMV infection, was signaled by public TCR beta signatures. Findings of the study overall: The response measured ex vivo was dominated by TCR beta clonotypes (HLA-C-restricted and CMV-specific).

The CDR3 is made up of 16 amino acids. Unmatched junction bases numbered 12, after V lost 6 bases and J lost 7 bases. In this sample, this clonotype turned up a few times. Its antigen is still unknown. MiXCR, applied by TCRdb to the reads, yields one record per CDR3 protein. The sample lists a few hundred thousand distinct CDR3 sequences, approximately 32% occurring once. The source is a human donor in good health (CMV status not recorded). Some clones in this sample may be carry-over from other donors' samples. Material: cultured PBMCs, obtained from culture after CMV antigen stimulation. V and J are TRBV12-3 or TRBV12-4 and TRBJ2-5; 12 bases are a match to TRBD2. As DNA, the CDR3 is TGTGCCAGCAGCCTACTAGCGGGAGGAGCTGGTGGGACCCAGTACTTC. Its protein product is CASSLLAGGAGGTQYF.